What follows are 20 T cell receptor beta chains derived from one specimen sequenced in a study of blood T cell repertoires in COVID-19. The assay was immunoSEQ multiplex PCR, and TCRdb's table has in-frame clones only and misses some. The data hold 250,000 to 300,000 clones, with about four fifths observed a single time. Sequencing input: peripheral blood. The receptors shown here come from a woman aged 55-75 years with active or convalescent COVID-19.

The chain carries TRBV5-1 and TRBJ1-4; D is unclear. The CDR3 covers 13 residues. Germline values: CDR1 SGHRS, CDR2 YFSETQ. Deletions cut 4 bases from V and 8 bases from J, with 12 bases between. The CDR3 nucleotides are TGCGCCAGCAGCGTCGGATCAGGAGAAAAACTGTTTTTT. As protein: CASSVGSGEKLFF. The variable domain in full, completed from reference TRBV5-1 and TRBJ1-4, reads KAGVTQTPRYLIKTRGQQVTLSCSPISGHRSVSWYQQTPGQGLQFLFEYFSETQRNKGNFPGRFSGRQFSNSRSEMNVSTLELGDSALYLCASSVGSGEKLFFGSGTQLSVL.

This chain joins TRBV15 and TRBJ1-3; 8 bases agree with TRBD1. There are 15 residues in the CDR3. The V gene's germline CDR1 is LNHNV and CDR2 YYDKDF (reference sequence). Losses at the gene ends were 5 bases for V and 8 bases for J; bases not matched to a gene: 11. This CDR3 is CATSRSTGVRDTIYF. CDR3 nucleotides: TGTGCCACCAGCCGGTCGACAGGGGTTAGGGACACCATATATTTT.

J is TRBJ2-7 and V is TRBV6-5; no clear D. The CDR3 runs to 15 residues. V was trimmed by 6 bases and J by 1 base, leaving 16 bases between them. CDR1 is MNHEY and CDR2 is SVGAGI in the germline V gene. The CDR3 region is CASSHSPGRSYEQYF. Written as DNA, the CDR3 is TGTGCCAGCAGCCACTCACCGGGTCGTTCCTACGAGCAGTACTTC.

Only one count was recorded for this clone. The chain is built from TRBV10-1 and TRBJ1-2; 7 bases map to TRBD1. The CDR3 length is 14 residues. Germline assignment: CDR1 WNHNN and CDR2 SYGVQD (reference sequence). Unmatched junction bases numbered 8, after V lost 6 bases and J lost 4 bases. The CDR3 sequence is CASRGGQTFYGYTF. CDR3 sequence (DNA): TGCGCCAGCAGGGGGGGACAGACCTTCTATGGCTACACCTTC.

V gene TRBV5-6 combines with J gene TRBJ2-5; no clear D gene. Germline assignment: CDR1 SGHDT and CDR2 YYEEEE. V shed 0 bases and J shed 1 base, with 7 bases lying between them. This CDR3 has 14 amino acids. CDR3 protein: CASSLAAVQETQYF. CDR3 DNA sequence: TGTGCCAGCAGCTTGGCTGCAGTCCAAGAGACCCAGTACTTC.

Concerning this clone itself: Other DNA sequences in the same sample also yield this CDR3. The chain joins TRBV29-1 to TRBJ1-2; D is unresolved. There are 11 residues in the CDR3. The ends were cut back, 4 bases at V and 3 bases at J, with 6 bases in the middle. Germline V lookup: CDR1 SQVTM, CDR2 ANQGSEA. The CDR3 is CSVGGDYGYTF. CDR3 coding DNA: TGCAGCGTTGGGGGAGACTATGGCTACACCTTC.

This rearrangement joins TRBV15 to TRBJ2-7; D might be TRBD2 (6 bases). V was pared by 0 bases and J by 3 bases, with 15 bases between. CDR1 is LNHNV, CDR2 YYDKDF, per germline (reference sequence). The CDR3 is made up of 16 amino acids. CDR3 amino acids: CATSRDSGTGDYEQYF. In DNA form, the CDR3 reads TGTGCCACCAGCAGAGATTCGGGGACTGGCGACTACGAGCAGTACTTC.

V usage is TRBV9 and J usage is TRBJ2-5; 8 positions match TRBD1. CDR1 and CDR2 (germline): SGDLS, YYNGEE. The junction had 7 bases not matched to a gene; V was cut back by 7 bases and J by 5 bases. CDR3 length: 13 amino acids. The CDR3 reads CASGRTGLETQYF. The DNA of the CDR3 is TGTGCCAGCGGAAGGACAGGGTTGGAGACCCAGTACTTC.

V is TRBV14 and J is TRBJ1-1; no definite D call. CDR1 is SGHDN, CDR2 FVKESK, per germline. V dropped 4 bases and J dropped 4 bases, with 13 bases sitting between them. The CDR3 has 14 amino acids. This CDR3 reads CASSPPGTRTEAFF. CDR3 sequence (DNA): TGTGCCAGCAGCCCCCCCGGTACCCGCACTGAAGCTTTCTTT.

The rearrangement uses TRBV27 and TRBJ2-1; tentative D call: TRBD2 (5 bases). V lost 2 bases to trimming and J lost 7 bases, with 12 bases between them. The CDR3 covers 14 residues. CDR1 is MNHEY, CDR2 SMNVEV, per germline (reference sequence). The CDR3 DNA follows: TGTGCCAGCAGTTTAGTCGGGGAAATGAATGAGCAGTTCTTC. Translating gives CASSLVGEMNEQFF.

The chain couples TRBV7-2 to TRBJ1-2; D is possibly TRBD1 (6 bases). The CDR3 extends over 13 amino acids. CDR1 is SGHTA, CDR2 FQGNSA, per germline. V shed 8 bases and J shed 2 bases, with 12 bases lying between them. As DNA, the CDR3 is TGTGCCAGCCGCCAGGGGATCAACTATGGCTACACCTTC. Translating it yields CASRQGINYGYTF.

The chain combines TRBV6-6 with TRBJ1-1, with 7 bases fitting TRBD1. Trimming cost V 0 bases and J 6 bases; bases outside gene matches: 1. The germline CDR1 and CDR2 sequences are MNHNY and SVGAGI (reference sequence). This CDR3 spans 13 amino acids. CDR3 residues: CASSYSDRAEAFF. In nucleotides, the CDR3 is TGTGCCAGCAGTTACTCTGACAGGGCTGAAGCTTTCTTT.

The gene calls are TRBV11-2 and TRBJ2-1; possible D gene TRBD2, 6 bases. CDR1 SGHAT and CDR2 FQNNGV come from the germline V gene. The CDR3 spans 15 residues. V was clipped by 3 bases and J by 3 bases, with 12 bases between them. The CDR3 protein is CASSFTRGLYNEQFF. The CDR3 DNA reads TGTGCCAGCAGCTTTACGCGGGGTCTCTACAATGAGCAGTTCTTC.

V and J are TRBV15 and TRBJ1-4; 7 nucleotides agree with TRBD1. The CDR3 runs to 16 residues. The germline gives CDR1 LNHNV, CDR2 YYDKDF (reference sequence). The junction had 5 bases not matched to a gene; V was cut back by 3 bases and J by 1 base. The CDR3 sequence is CATSSGTGVTNEKLFF. The DNA of the CDR3 is TGTGCCACCAGCAGCGGCACAGGGGTAACTAATGAAAAACTGTTTTTT.

This chain connects TRBV9 to TRBJ2-3, with TRBD1 matching 8 bases. V was clipped by 3 bases and J by 3 bases; unmatched bases: 6. From germline, CDR1 is SGDLS and CDR2 YYNGEE. The CDR3 is 15 amino acids. This CDR3 reads CASSEGTGGTDTQYF. The CDR3 DNA follows: TGTGCCAGCAGCGAGGGGACAGGTGGAACAGATACGCAGTATTTT.

This clone was seen a few times. This chain uses TRBV9 with TRBJ1-2; 8 nucleotides agree with TRBD1. V lost 0 bases and J lost 0; bases outside the gene matches: 7. The CDR3 has 17 residues. In germline, CDR1 is SGDLS, CDR2 YYNGEE. CDR3 loop: CASSVDPGGSSNYGYTF. CDR3 sequence (DNA): TGTGCCAGCAGCGTAGATCCAGGGGGCTCTTCTAACTATGGCTACACCTTC.

DNA of the CDR3: TGTGCCAGCAGCTTAGTGGGACTAGTAAATGAGCAGTTCTTC. Its translation: CASSLVGLVNEQFF. The chain has TRBV7-9 and TRBJ2-1, with 8 nucleotides matching TRBD2. V was pared by 1 base and J by 7 bases, with 3 bases of the junction left unmatched. This CDR3 has 14 residues. CDR1 and CDR2 from the germline V gene are SEHNR and FQNEAQ (reference sequence).

This clone was recorded once. The chain carries TRBV10-1 and TRBJ2-5; possibly TRBD2 for D (6 bases). Germline CDR1 and CDR2: WNHNN and SYGVQD (reference sequence). The CDR3 sequence is 14 residues long. V was clipped by 6 bases and J by 4 bases, with 15 bases between them. The CDR3 region has the DNA TGCGCCAGCAGCGGGAGCCGGAGGGGAGAGACCCAGTACTTC. Translating gives CASSGSRRGETQYF.

The gene calls are TRBV19 and TRBJ1-2, with unresolved D. This CDR3 is 16 amino acids long. Trimming took 5 bases from V and 3 from J, leaving 19 bases between them. Per germline, CDR1 LNHDA and CDR2 SQIVND (reference sequence). Here the CDR3 DNA reads TGTGCCAGTAGTTCGCCGGGAACTAGTCGGTACTATGGCTACACCTTC. It translates to CASSSPGTSRYYGYTF.

The CDR3 loop is CASTLVVGLNEKLFF. The CDR3 region has the DNA TGTGCCAGCACCCTTGTAGTGGGGCTTAATGAAAAACTGTTTTTT. J is TRBJ1-4 and V is TRBV27, with D possibly TRBD1 on 5 matching bases. CDR3 length equals 15 residues. V was clipped by 7 bases and J by 4 bases, with 16 bases between them. Per the germline V gene, CDR1 is MNHEY and CDR2 is SMNVEV (reference sequence).